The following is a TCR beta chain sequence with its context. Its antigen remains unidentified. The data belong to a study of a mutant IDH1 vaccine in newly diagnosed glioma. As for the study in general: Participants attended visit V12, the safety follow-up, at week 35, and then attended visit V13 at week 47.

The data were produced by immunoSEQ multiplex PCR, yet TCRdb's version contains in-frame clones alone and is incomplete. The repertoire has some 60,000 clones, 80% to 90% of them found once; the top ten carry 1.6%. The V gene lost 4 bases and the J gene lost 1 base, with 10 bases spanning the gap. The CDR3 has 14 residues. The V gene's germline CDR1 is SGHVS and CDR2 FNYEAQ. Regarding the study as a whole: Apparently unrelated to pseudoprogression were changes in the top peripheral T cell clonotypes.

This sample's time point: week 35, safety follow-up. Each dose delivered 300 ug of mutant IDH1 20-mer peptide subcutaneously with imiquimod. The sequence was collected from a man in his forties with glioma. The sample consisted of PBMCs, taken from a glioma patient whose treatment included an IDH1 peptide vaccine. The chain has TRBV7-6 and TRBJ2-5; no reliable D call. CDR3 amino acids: CASSSDFPQETQYF. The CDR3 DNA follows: TGTGCCAGCAGCTCCGACTTCCCCCAAGAGACCCAGTACTTC.